The 9 T cell receptor beta chains given below trace back to one sample, sequenced in a study of cytomegalovirus exposure and HLA in healthy donors. Researchers ran the PCR with 60 Vbeta and 13 Jbeta primers. The method was immunoSEQ multiplex PCR; TCRdb's version includes in-frame clones alone and lacks a portion of them. Among 200,000 to 300,000 clones listed, over 75% were seen once. The sequenced sample consisted of PBMCs. The receptors were gathered from a boy between 10 and 17 years old in good health and CMV-seronegative.

The chain couples TRBV5-1 to TRBJ2-3; D is ambiguous. The V gene's germline CDR1 is SGHRS and CDR2 YFSETQ. The V end lost 0 bases, the J end lost 0 bases, and 14 bases lay between the germline ends. The CDR3 is 17 residues long. The CDR3 reads CASSLETIPTSTDTQYF. CDR3 DNA sequence: TGCGCCAGCAGCTTGGAAACGATACCCACTAGCACAGATACGCAGTATTTT.

The CDR3: CASSPRGMGYNEQFF. Written as DNA, the CDR3 is TGTGCCAGCAGTCCTCGCGGGATGGGGTACAATGAGCAGTTCTTC. The genes are TRBV27 and TRBJ2-1; a possible D gene is TRBD2 (6 bases). In germline, CDR1 is MNHEY, CDR2 SMNVEV (reference sequence). The length of the CDR3 is 15 residues. Trimming shortened V by 5 bases and J by 4 bases, and 15 bases separated the two germline ends.

This clone was detected once. The CDR3: CSVGDRAYGYTF. CDR3 in DNA: TGCAGCGTCGGGGACAGGGCCTATGGCTACACCTTC. The gene calls are TRBV29-1 and TRBJ1-2, with 9 bases fitting TRBD1. The length of the CDR3 is 12 residues. J lost 4 bases, V lost 6 bases, and 3 bases had no gene match. Germline lookup yields CDR1 SQVTM and CDR2 ANQGSEA. The full variable domain, with the rest looked up from reference TRBV29-1 and TRBJ1-2, is SAVISQKPSRDICQRGTSLTIQCQVDSQVTMMFWYRQQPGQSLTLIATANQGSEATYESGFVIDKFPISRPNLTFSTLTVSNMSPEDSSIYLCSVGDRAYGYTFGSGTRLTVV.

The chain uses TRBV9 and TRBJ1-2; 8 bases are shared with TRBD1. The CDR3 contains 14 residues. Unmatched junction bases numbered 7, after V lost 2 bases and J lost 7 bases. The germline V gene encodes CDR1 SGDLS and CDR2 YYNGEE. The CDR3 loop is CASSVEQGVGGYTF. DNA of the CDR3: TGTGCCAGCAGCGTCGAACAGGGGGTGGGTGGCTACACCTTC.

This clone was counted only a few times. Sequence at one end of the junction differs from germline and may be a read error. The chain joins TRBV7-9 to TRBJ1-4; D is unclear. Germline V gene sequence: CDR1 SEHNR, CDR2 FQNEAQ (reference sequence). This CDR3 spans 12 amino acids. CDR3 DNA: TGTTCCAGCAGCTTGCGGGAGGGAAAACTGTTTTTT. Protein: CSSSLREGKLFF.

The V call is TRBV6-1, the J call TRBJ2-1, with 8 bases aligning to TRBD2. Germline V gene data show CDR1 as MNHNS and CDR2 as SASEGT. The CDR3 totals 15 residues. V gave up 3 bases and J gave up 3 bases; unmatched junction bases: 4. As DNA, the CDR3 is TGTGCCAGCAGTGATGGAGCGGGAGACTACAATGAGCAGTTCTTC. This codes for CASSDGAGDYNEQFF.

The chain has TRBV15 and TRBJ1-3, with 9 bases fitting TRBD1. V was clipped by 5 bases and J by 0 bases; unmatched bases: 2. Germline CDR1 LNHNV, CDR2 YYDKDF (reference sequence). CDR3 size: 15 residues. The CDR3 loop reads CATSGGQGSGNTIYF. In nucleotides, the CDR3 is TGTGCCACCAGCGGGGGACAGGGCTCTGGAAACACCATATATTTT.

The chain employs TRBV4-1 and TRBJ2-2; 8 bases agree with TRBD1. This CDR3 comprises 17 residues. V was pared by 4 bases and J by 6 bases, with 13 bases of the junction left unmatched. Germline values: CDR1 MGHRA, CDR2 YSYEKL. This chain's CDR3 is CASSRGRQTGVSGELFF. DNA of the CDR3: TGCGCCAGCAGCCGAGGCCGCCAGACAGGGGTCTCCGGGGAGCTGTTTTTT.

The chain uses TRBV2 and TRBJ1-1; the D is unclear. CDR1 is SNHLY, CDR2 FYNNEI, per germline. V was pared by 8 bases and J by 4 bases, with 8 bases between. The CDR3 runs 11 residues. DNA for the CDR3: TGTGCCAGCTTCGGCGGCACTGAAGCTTTCTTT. As protein: CASFGGTEAFF.